In its sample, the clone carrying this TCR beta chain was seen a few times. Its target is unknown. These data originate in a study of beta chain features in type 1 diabetes. Overall study findings and caveats: Within patients, naive, central memory and Treg TCRB repertoires seemed more similar than within healthy donors. People with Type 1 diabetes carried modestly yet significantly shorter TCRB CDR3s in all four CD4+ subsets. At VDJ recombination sites, type 1 diabetes patients had fewer insertions and more deleted nucleotides. Any role of HLA type in TCRB rearrangement remained unresolved here.

With V trimmed by 1 base and J by 6 bases, 6 bases remained unmatched. Germline lookup yields CDR1 SGHDN and CDR2 FVKESK. This CDR3 is built from 15 residues. TCRB transcripts that were expressed got sequenced, as all of the isolated RNA had been reverse transcribed. The average output of naive, central memory and regulatory T cell samples was millions of reads. Profiled with immunoSEQ multiplex PCR; TCRdb holds only in-frame clones, not every one. The top ten clones hold roughly 0.02% of a sample with 250,000 or so clones, around 14% of them seen once. The sample comprised naive CD4+ T cells from blood. The receptor's source is a man in his thirties or forties with type 1 diabetes. The V gene is TRBV14, the J gene TRBJ2-7; 10 nucleotides line up with TRBD1. The CDR3 sequence: CASSQVRDRGSEQYF. In DNA form, the CDR3 reads TGTGCCAGCAGCCAAGTGAGGGACAGGGGATCCGAGCAGTACTTC.